This T cell receptor (beta chain) originates from a study of blood T cell repertoires in COVID-19. Study in general: Acute and convalescent COVID-19 specimens originated in the United States, Italy and Spain.

V shed 6 bases, J shed 4 bases, and the junction held 4 bases outside the gene matches. CDR1 MNHNY and CDR2 SVGAGI come from the germline V gene (reference sequence). The CDR3 is made up of 14 amino acids. Original processing methods: The authors estimated nucleated cell counts from reference gene primer amplification. TCRdb's copy holds only in-frame clones and misses some; the assay was immunoSEQ multiplex PCR. For V, J and clone size, that table is used; D and trimming come from the DNA. The table records about 47,000 clones, about four fifths of them present only once. Sequenced material: peripheral blood. J is TRBJ2-7 and V is TRBV6-6, with 12 bases fitting TRBD2. This TCR derives from a woman aged 80 or older with COVID-19, enrolled during active disease. CDR3 residues: CASSTTSGRYEQYF. As DNA, the CDR3 is TGTGCCAGCAGCACGACTAGCGGGAGATACGAGCAGTACTTC.